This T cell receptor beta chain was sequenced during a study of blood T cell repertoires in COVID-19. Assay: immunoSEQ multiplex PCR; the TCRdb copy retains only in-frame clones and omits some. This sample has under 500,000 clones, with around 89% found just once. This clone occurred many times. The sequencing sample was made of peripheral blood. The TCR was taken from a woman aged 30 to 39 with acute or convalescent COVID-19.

The CDR3: CASSLDRSHSPLHF. In nucleotides, the CDR3 is TGTGCCAGCAGCTTAGATCGTTCTCATTCACCCCTCCACTTT. J is TRBJ1-6 and V is TRBV11-2; D is ambiguous. The germline V gene encodes CDR1 SGHAT and CDR2 FQNNGV. V shed 0 bases and J shed 8 bases, with 8 bases lying between them. The CDR3 consists of 14 residues.